This is a list of T cell receptor beta chains from one sample in a study of monozygotic twins with inflammatory bowel disease. After re-calling the 5' RACE reads, TCRdb lists one entry per CDR3 protein, DNA absent. In total, the table holds hundreds of thousands of distinct CDR3 sequences. The sequenced sample was blood. The source of these receptors is a human donor with ulcerative colitis or Crohn's disease, or a healthy co-twin of an affected twin (not recorded which). Each CDR3 is given with its conserved first and last residue.

J gene | V gene | CDR3 protein
TRBJ2-3 | TRBV5-1 | CASSPDDSPGTDTQYF
TRBJ1-5 | TRBV2 | CASVGTGGGQPQHF
TRBJ2-1 | TRBV9 | CASSVGISGPSSYNEQFF
TRBJ1-1 | TRBV7-2 | CASSSRTWGMNTEAFF
TRBJ1-6 | TRBV27 | CASSYMWGTNSPLHF
TRBJ1-3 | TRBV20-1 | CSATRGAGNTIYF
TRBJ2-7 | TRBV7-2 | CASSSANRRAYEQYF
TRBJ1-6 | TRBV27 | CASSFRQRISYNSPLHF
TRBJ2-3 | TRBV27 | CASSRPRDRGTDTQYF
TRBJ2-7 | TRBV27 | CASSPASGPSYEQYF
TRBJ2-6 | TRBV18 | CASSLQGAGANVLTF
TRBJ2-3 | TRBV5-6 | CASSFPGNSDTQYF
TRBJ2-1 | TRBV27 | CASSPGTSGTLRGIVNEQFF
TRBJ2-3 | TRBV5-1 | CASSRDRTSTDTQYF
TRBJ1-2 | TRBV12-3/TRBV12-4 | CASSLERQGSGGYTF
TRBJ2-1 | TRBV11-2 | CASSGENNRGLHNEQFF
TRBJ2-3 | TRBV5-1 | CASSFVTSATDTQYF
TRBJ2-2 | TRBV24-1 | CATRARDRATGELFF
TRBJ2-3 | TRBV29-1 | CSVDSWDRVADTQYF
TRBJ1-1 | TRBV7-9 | CASSPTLTSRAFF
TRBJ2-3 | TRBV9 | CASSVVSRGGADTQYF
TRBJ1-1 | TRBV5-1 | CASSSQENTEAFF
TRBJ1-4 | TRBV27 | CASSPRPGDYVRKLFF
TRBJ2-2 | TRBV5-1 | CASSMRAVGTGELFF
TRBJ2-1 | TRBV5-1 | CASSAGAGYGDEQFF
TRBJ2-6 | TRBV28 | CASSLLISGANVLTF
TRBJ2-7 | TRBV7-9 | CASSLDRHEQYF
TRBJ2-4 | TRBV11-1 | CASSLVPNRGYAKNIQYF